These 16 T cell receptor beta chains were sequenced from one sample in a study of vaccination effects on CD4 cells after COVID-19. These receptors' targets are unknown. Isolating CD4+ T cells followed roughly ten days of culture. Only in-frame clones appear in the TCRdb table, and some are missing; sequencing was by immunoSEQ multiplex PCR. The sample holds over 45,000 clones, 60% to 85% seen once. The specimen was CD4+ T cells from PBMCs cultured without peptide, collected before COVID-19 vaccination. All receptors derive from a human donor who received a COVID-19 vaccine.

The rearrangement uses TRBV12-3 or TRBV12-4 and TRBJ2-3; D not certain. This CDR3 region has 13 residues. V was clipped by 5 bases and J by 3 bases, with 9 bases between them. This CDR3 reads CASSQDRTDTQYF. CDR3 sequence (DNA): TGTGCCAGCAGTCAGGACCGGACAGATACGCAGTATTTT.

The chain links TRBV28 to TRBJ1-6; no clear D. CDR1 MDHEN and CDR2 SYDVKM come from the germline V gene. With 6 bases removed from V and 5 bases from J, the gap between germline ends came to 17 bases. CDR3 length equals 16 residues. CDR3 sequence reads: CASSDVQDIDNSPLHF. CDR3 in DNA: TGTGCCAGCAGCGACGTTCAGGATATTGATAATTCACCCCTCCACTTT. Filled out from reference TRBV28 and TRBJ1-6, the complete variable domain reads DVKVTQSSRYLVKRTGEKVFLECVQDMDHENMFWYRQDPGLGLRLIYFSYDVKMKEKGDIPEGYSVSREKKERFSLILESASTNQTSMYLCASSDVQDIDNSPLHFGNGTRLTVT.

This chain joins TRBV11-3 and TRBJ1-5; 9 nucleotides align to TRBD1. CDR1 and CDR2 (germline): SGHNT, YENEEA. The CDR3 totals 14 residues. V lost 8 bases, J lost 10 bases, and 12 bases stayed unmatched. The CDR3 DNA is TGTGCCAGCCAAAGGACAGGGGATTTCCTCCCCCAGCATTTT. It codes for CASQRTGDFLPQHF.

The chain carries TRBV2 and TRBJ2-1; 7 bases are shared with TRBD2. Germline V CDR1 and CDR2: SNHLY, FYNNEI. CDR3 size: 15 residues. V trimming: 6 bases; J trimming: 5 bases; junction bases outside the gene matches: 10. The CDR3 loop reads CASRPLGLADNEQFF. The DNA of the CDR3 is TGTGCCAGCAGGCCTCTGGGGCTAGCGGACAATGAGCAGTTCTTC.

The gene calls are TRBV13 and TRBJ2-1; TRBD2 agrees at 12 bases. Germline CDR1 PRHDT, CDR2 FYEKMQ (reference sequence). The CDR3 extends over 17 amino acids. J lost 0 bases, V lost 6 bases, and 6 bases had no gene match. The CDR3 DNA reads TGTGCCAGCAGGCATACTAGCGGGGGGAGCTCCTACAATGAGCAGTTCTTC. Amino acid sequence: CASRHTSGGSSYNEQFF.

The V gene is TRBV25-1, the J gene TRBJ2-3; D is unresolved. Germline values: CDR1 MGHDK, CDR2 SYGVNS. The length of the CDR3 is 12 residues. The ends were cut back, 6 bases at V and 2 bases at J, with 6 bases in the middle. The chain's CDR3 is CASSRNTDTQYF. The CDR3 coding sequence is TGTGCCAGCAGCAGAAACACAGATACGCAGTATTTT.

This clone was observed a single time. V and J are TRBV24-1 and TRBJ2-1; 12 positions match TRBD2. Germline CDR1 KGHDR, CDR2 SFDVKD. V was pared by 8 bases and J by 5 bases, with 9 bases of the junction left unmatched. This CDR3 has 16 amino acids. Here the CDR3 reads CATIGTSGRVNNEQFF. The CDR3 coding sequence is TGTGCCACCATCGGGACTAGCGGGCGCGTAAACAATGAGCAGTTCTTC.

The count of this clone is one. This chain uses TRBV29-1 with TRBJ2-1; no reliable D call. V lost 3 bases, J lost 3 bases, and 3 bases lay in between. CDR3 length: 11 residues. The V gene's germline CDR1 is SQVTM and CDR2 ANQGSEA. Written as DNA, the CDR3 is TGCAGCGTTGACAGCTACAATGAGCAGTTCTTC. It codes for CSVDSYNEQFF.

The chain uses TRBV19 and TRBJ2-1, with a tentative D call TRBD1 (6 bases). The CDR3 loop spans 15 amino acids. V lost 4 bases, J lost 0 bases, and 10 bases lay in between. The germline gives CDR1 LNHDA, CDR2 SQIVND (reference sequence). The CDR3 DNA reads as TGTGCCAGTAGTACAGACAGGAACTCCTACAATGAGCAGTTCTTC. Encoded protein: CASSTDRNSYNEQFF.

V is TRBV2 and J is TRBJ2-3; 7 nucleotides agree with TRBD2. V dropped 1 base and J dropped 4; count of bases not matched to a gene: 8. CDR3 length equals 16 residues. From germline, CDR1 is SNHLY and CDR2 FYNNEI. CDR3 DNA: TGTGCCAGCAGTGAAGTGATCGGGGGGAAGTCAGATACGCAGTATTTT. Translation gives CASSEVIGGKSDTQYF. The whole variable domain, remainder taken from reference TRBV2 and TRBJ2-3, is EPEVTQTPSHQVTQMGQEVILRCVPISNHLYFYWYRQILGQKVEFLVSFYNNEISEKSEIFDDQFSVERPDGSNFTLKIRSTKLEDSAMYFCASSEVIGGKSDTQYFGPGTRLTVL.

V gene TRBV5-1 combines with J gene TRBJ1-2; D unclear. The CDR3 covers 15 residues. The V gene's germline CDR1 is SGHRS and CDR2 YFSETQ. The germline V and J ends were trimmed by 2 bases and 0 bases, with 11 bases remaining between them. The CDR3 DNA reads as TGCGCCAGCAGCTTAGACACGCCGGCTAACTATGGCTACACCTTC. Translation gives CASSLDTPANYGYTF.

CDR3 protein: CASSATLGSGNTIYF. Here the CDR3 DNA reads TGTGCCAGCAGCGCGACTCTCGGCTCTGGAAACACCATATATTTT. This chain links TRBV7-7 with TRBJ1-3; D gene ambiguous. Germline CDR1 SSHAT, CDR2 FNYEAQ (reference sequence). This CDR3 region has 15 residues. The V gene lost 5 bases and the J gene lost 0 bases, with 11 bases spanning the gap.

CDR3 residues: CASSLWPGRTEAFF. CDR3 nucleotides: TGTGCCAGCAGTTTGTGGCCGGGCAGAACTGAAGCTTTCTTT. The chain uses TRBV5-5 and TRBJ1-1; no reliable D call. Between the trimmed V and J ends, which lost 5 bases and 5 bases, there was a span of 16 bases. Germline CDR1 SGHKS, CDR2 YYEKEE (reference sequence). The CDR3 runs to 14 residues. The full variable domain, its missing parts supplied by reference TRBV5-5 and TRBJ1-1, is DAGVTQSPTHLIKTRGQQVTLRCSPISGHKSVSWYQQVLGQGPQFIFQYYEKEERGRGNFPDRFSARQFPNYSSELNVNALLLGDSALYLCASSLWPGRTEAFFGQGTRLTVV.

In DNA, the CDR3 is TGCGCCAGCAGTGAACGTTTCAGGGGGCCTGGAAACACCATATATTTT. As protein: CASSERFRGPGNTIYF. The chain carries TRBV10-2 and TRBJ1-3; TRBD1 matches at 8 bases. V dropped 3 bases and J dropped 2; count of bases not matched to a gene: 6. Germline V gene lookup returns CDR1 WSHSY and CDR2 SAAADI. The CDR3 has 16 residues.

In its sample, this clone was seen once. CDR3 coding DNA: TGTGCCAGCAGCTTATTTAACCCTAGCAATCAGCCCCAGCATTTT. Translated, it gives CASSLFNPSNQPQHF. The chain combines TRBV5-6 with TRBJ1-5; D gene unclear. From germline, CDR1 is SGHDT and CDR2 YYEEEE. The CDR3 loop spans 15 amino acids. The V end was cut by 2 bases, the J end by 0 bases, with 9 bases between.

The genes are TRBV7-2 and TRBJ2-1; D uncertain. This CDR3 has 13 residues. From germline, CDR1 is SGHTA and CDR2 FQGNSA. Trimming took 5 bases from V and 9 from J, leaving 14 bases between them. CDR3: CASSPHFKGEQFF. CDR3 DNA sequence: TGTGCCAGCAGCCCTCACTTTAAGGGTGAGCAGTTCTTC.